This T cell receptor beta chain was captured by sequencing in a study of T cells in Graves' hyperthyroidism and ophthalmopathy. Per germline, CDR1 KGHSH and CDR2 LQKENI. V was shortened by 6 bases and J by 4 bases, with 16 bases between the two germline ends. CDR3 length: 15 residues. In this sample, this clonotype turned up many times. TCR beta CDR3 region amplification was performed from RNA transcripts. The primer set for the first-round RT-PCR of the TCR CDR3 was HTBI. TCRdb redid the calling of the multiplex PCR reads with MiXCR, one entry per CDR3 protein. The data show fewer than 500,000 distinct CDR3 sequences, roughly 14% seen once.

Sequencing input: blood. This chain links TRBV18 with TRBJ2-1, with D possibly TRBD2 on 6 matching bases. The receptor was isolated from a man aged 18 to 30 with Graves' ophthalmopathy. The DNA for the CDR3 is TGTGCCAGCTCCTCGAGCAGAGGGAGGTACAATGAGCAGTTCTTC. The encoded protein is CASSSSRGRYNEQFF.